The entry that follows covers one T cell receptor beta chain sequence. No antigen is known for it. The sample comes from a study of cytomegalovirus exposure and HLA in healthy donors. Study-wide context: Among 150 million to 200 million T cells, an earlier analysis found 117 million unique TCR beta sequences.

Study-wide results and caveats: In vitro work confirmed that three CMV-associated chains recognize CMV antigens. Looking again later, the authors saw that most CMV-associated TCR beta chains seemed HLA-restricted.

The germline V and J ends were trimmed by 6 bases and 0 bases, with 13 bases remaining between them. The CDR3 covers 15 residues. Germline V CDR1 and CDR2: SNHLY, FYNNEI. Primers included in the PCR were 60 Vbeta and 13 Jbeta primers. The data were produced by immunoSEQ multiplex PCR, yet TCRdb's version contains in-frame clones alone and is incomplete. The profile shows approximately 100,000 clones, under 85% of them singletons. This chain connects TRBV2 to TRBJ2-3; a weak D match, TRBD1 (6 bases). This TCR derives from a man aged 35 to 55 in good health and CMV-seropositive. The sequenced sample was PBMCs. The chain's CDR3 is CASRDRAFSTDTQYF. In DNA, the CDR3 is TGTGCCAGCAGGGACAGAGCTTTTAGCACAGATACGCAGTATTTT.